These 21 T cell receptor beta chains originate from one sample sequenced in a study of blood T cell repertoires in COVID-19. Only in-frame clones appear in the TCRdb table, and some are missing; sequencing was by immunoSEQ multiplex PCR. The data hold 300,000 or so clones, with 91% observed a single time. The sample was peripheral blood. The receptors shown here come from a woman in her twenties or thirties with COVID-19, enrolled during active disease.

V usage is TRBV21-1 and J usage is TRBJ1-2; TRBD1, the table's D call, was not compared with the DNA. TRBV21-1 is labeled a pseudogene. The CDR3 runs to 14 residues. The CDR3 DNA follows: TGTGCCAGCAGCCCCCGGGACAATCGGTATGGCTACACCTTC. It translates to CASSPRDNRYGYTF.

V usage is TRBV4-1 and J usage is TRBJ2-7; 8 bases fit TRBD2. The CDR3 is 18 residues long. Germline V lookup: CDR1 MGHRA, CDR2 YSYEKL. The V gene end was trimmed by 1 base and the J gene end by 2 bases; junction bases not matched to a gene: 13. The CDR3 region is CASSQGGGRLSTPYEQYF. CDR3 nucleotides: TGCGCCAGCAGCCAAGGGGGCGGGAGGCTCTCTACGCCCTACGAGCAGTACTTC.

The gene calls are TRBV2 and TRBJ2-1; 12 bases are shared with TRBD2. The CDR3 loop spans 15 amino acids. Germline V gene data show CDR1 as SNHLY and CDR2 as FYNNEI. J was trimmed by 6 bases and V by 6 bases; bases with no gene match: 6. CDR3 bases: TGTGCCAGCAGATTGACTAGCGGGAGAGGCAATGAGCAGTTCTTC. The encoded protein is CASRLTSGRGNEQFF.

This chain joins TRBV25-1 and TRBJ2-1; TRBD2 might be the D (6 bases). The germline gives CDR1 MGHDK, CDR2 SYGVNS. Trimming pared 1 base from V and 5 bases from J, leaving 18 bases between. The CDR3 totals 17 residues. The CDR3: CASSEFSGTPADNEQFF. The CDR3 DNA follows: TGTGCCAGCAGTGAATTTTCCGGGACTCCCGCGGACAATGAGCAGTTCTTC.

The chain employs TRBV6-5 and TRBJ1-1, with D uncertain. CDR3 size: 14 residues. Trimming took 7 bases from V and 4 from J, leaving 16 bases between them. CDR1 is MNHEY, CDR2 SVGAGI, per germline. The CDR3 spells CASKTLRDPTEAFF. The CDR3 DNA reads TGTGCCAGCAAGACCCTGAGGGATCCCACTGAAGCTTTCTTT.

The chain carries TRBV6-1 and TRBJ2-7; D possibly corresponds to TRBD1 (6 bases). Germline-derived CDR1 and CDR2 are MNHNS and SASEGT. The CDR3 covers 15 residues. The V and J ends lost 2 bases and 1 base respectively, with 12 bases between them. The CDR3 spells CASSEHGRGSYEQYF. The CDR3 DNA follows: TGTGCCAGCAGTGAACATGGCAGGGGATCCTACGAGCAGTACTTC.

The V and J genes are TRBV28 and TRBJ2-7, with 7 bases aligning to TRBD2. CDR1 is MDHEN and CDR2 is SYDVKM in the germline V gene. V lost 7 bases, J lost 5 bases, and 14 bases stayed unmatched. The CDR3 is made up of 15 amino acids. The CDR3 protein is CASTPNRKGGDEQYF. CDR3 nucleotides: TGTGCCAGCACCCCAAATCGGAAGGGAGGGGACGAGCAGTACTTC. Supplemented by reference TRBV28 and TRBJ2-7, the full variable domain reads DVKVTQSSRYLVKRTGEKVFLECVQDMDHENMFWYRQDPGLGLRLIYFSYDVKMKEKGDIPEGYSVSREKKERFSLILESASTNQTSMYLCASTPNRKGGDEQYFGPGTRLTVT.

J is TRBJ1-5 and V is TRBV15; possibly TRBD1 for D (5 bases). The ends were cut back, 2 bases at V and 9 bases at J, with 8 bases in the middle. CDR3 length: 12 residues. CDR1 is LNHNV, CDR2 YYDKDF, per germline (reference sequence). In nucleotides, the CDR3 is TGTGCCACCAGCAGAAACCAGGGGCCCCAGCATTTT. Residues: CATSRNQGPQHF. The full variable domain, rest sourced from reference TRBV15 and TRBJ1-5, is DAMVIQNPRYQVTQFGKPVTLSCSQTLNHNVMYWYQQKSSQAPKLLFHYYDKDFNNEADTPDNFQSRRPNTSFCFLDIRSPGLGDTAMYLCATSRNQGPQHFGDGTRLSIL.

The rearrangement joins TRBV28 to TRBJ2-7, with TRBD2 matching 14 bases. V dropped 2 bases and J dropped 4; count of bases not matched to a gene: 7. The CDR3 loop spans 17 amino acids. Germline-derived CDR1 and CDR2 are MDHEN and SYDVKM. The CDR3 sequence: CASSLGLAGGLLYEQYF. The CDR3 nucleotides read TGTGCCAGCAGTTTAGGACTAGCGGGAGGCCTCCTATACGAGCAGTACTTC.

This chain links TRBV5-4 with TRBJ2-3, with TRBD1 as a possible D gene (6 bases). The CDR3 is made up of 14 amino acids. V shed 3 bases and J shed 3 bases, with 11 bases lying between them. Germline lookup yields CDR1 SGHNT and CDR2 YYREEE (reference sequence). The CDR3 DNA reads as TGTGCCAGCAGCTCAACAGGGTTAACAGATACGCAGTATTTT. It is translated as CASSSTGLTDTQYF.

V is TRBV12-3 or TRBV12-4 and J is TRBJ1-1, with D tentatively TRBD1 (6 bases). Trimming stripped 6 bases from V and 0 bases from J, with 8 bases between. CDR3 length: 13 residues. The CDR3: CASSDRMNTEAFF. DNA for the CDR3: TGTGCCAGCAGCGACAGGATGAACACTGAAGCTTTCTTT.

V and J are TRBV7-2 and TRBJ2-1, with 12 bases that match TRBD2. Germline V gene sequence: CDR1 SGHTA, CDR2 FQGNSA. The J segment lost 1 base and the V segment lost 4 bases, leaving 11 bases of the junction unmatched. The CDR3 loop spans 19 amino acids. In DNA, the CDR3 is TGTGCCAGCAGCTGGAAACTAGCGGGAGGAGTTGGATCCTACAATGAGCAGTTCTTC. Protein product: CASSWKLAGGVGSYNEQFF.

The chain uses TRBV19 and TRBJ1-1, with D hard to call. In germline, CDR1 is LNHDA, CDR2 SQIVND (reference sequence). V gave up 3 bases and J gave up 0 bases, with 14 bases separating them. This CDR3 is built from 16 residues. In DNA form, the CDR3 reads TGTGCCAGTAGTATTCTAGTTCGTGGATTGAACACTGAAGCTTTCTTT. Translated: CASSILVRGLNTEAFF.

The J gene is TRBJ2-1, the V gene TRBV5-1, with 9 bases matching TRBD2. The germline V gene has CDR1 SGHRS and CDR2 YFSETQ. J was trimmed by 6 bases and V by 7 bases; bases with no gene match: 11. The CDR3 is 15 residues long. The CDR3 protein is CASAYSSGRSNEQFF. CDR3 DNA sequence: TGCGCCAGCGCCTATTCGAGCGGGAGGAGCAATGAGCAGTTCTTC.

The V call is TRBV4-1, the J call TRBJ2-4; 12 bases align to TRBD2. V lost 6 bases to trimming and J lost 0 bases; unmatched junction nucleotides: 15. Germline V CDR1 and CDR2: MGHRA, YSYEKL. The CDR3 runs 20 residues. The CDR3 protein is CASRPTSGRTTELAKNIQYF. CDR3 nucleotides: TGCGCCAGCAGACCCACTAGCGGGAGGACCACTGAACTAGCCAAAAACATTCAGTACTTC.

The chain combines TRBV30 with TRBJ1-4, with 8 bases fitting TRBD1. This CDR3 comprises 12 residues. With 5 bases clipped from V and 6 bases from J, the junction kept 2 bases outside the gene matches. CDR1 is GTSNPN and CDR2 is SVGIG in the germline V gene (reference sequence). CDR3 nucleotides: TGTGCCTGGGGACAGGGTGATGAAAAACTGTTTTTT. Its translation: CAWGQGDEKLFF.

The rearrangement uses TRBV24-1 and TRBJ2-3, with 7 bases that match TRBD1. In germline, CDR1 is KGHDR, CDR2 SFDVKD. V trimming: 4 bases; J trimming: 5 bases; junction bases outside the gene matches: 5. The CDR3 is 14 amino acids. CDR3 sequence reads: CATSDQTGVDTQYF. CDR3 DNA: TGTGCCACCAGTGACCAAACAGGGGTAGATACGCAGTATTTT.

V usage is TRBV6-4 and J usage is TRBJ2-1, with D unclear. This CDR3 spans 16 amino acids. Trimming cost V 2 bases and J 5 bases, with 16 bases left between them. Germline V lookup: CDR1 MRHNA, CDR2 SNTAGT. CDR3 sequence (DNA): TGTGCCAGCAGTGACGGGCCGGCCCCCGGCGACAATGAGCAGTTCTTC. Its translation is CASSDGPAPGDNEQFF.

The chain is built from TRBV7-8 and TRBJ1-3; 8 bases match TRBD1. V lost 6 bases to trimming and J lost 2 bases; unmatched junction nucleotides: 9. Looked up from germline, CDR1 is SGHVS and CDR2 is FQNEAQ. The CDR3 spans 16 residues. CDR3 DNA sequence: TGTGCCAGCAGGGAGACAACAGGGGGTACTGGAAACACCATATATTTT. Translating gives CASRETTGGTGNTIYF.

The rearrangement uses TRBV2 and TRBJ2-7, with 13 nucleotides matching TRBD2. Trimming took 8 bases from V and 2 from J; bases not matched to a gene: 3. The germline gives CDR1 SNHLY, CDR2 FYNNEI. The CDR3 runs 14 residues. CDR3 sequence reads: CASQLAGGPYEQYF. In DNA, the CDR3 is TGTGCCAGCCAACTAGCGGGAGGGCCCTACGAGCAGTACTTC.

Concerning this clone itself: Additional DNA sequences in this sample encode the identical CDR3. This chain uses TRBV5-1 with TRBJ2-7, with 14 bases aligning to TRBD2. This CDR3 contains 14 residues. V shed 6 bases and J 4 bases; nucleotides not matched to a gene: 3. The germline V gene encodes CDR1 SGHRS and CDR2 YFSETQ. Here the CDR3 reads CASTGTSGSYEQYF. In DNA form, the CDR3 reads TGCGCCAGCACTGGGACTAGCGGGAGTTACGAGCAGTACTTC. Drawing the rest from reference TRBV5-1 and TRBJ2-7, the complete variable domain is KAGVTQTPRYLIKTRGQQVTLSCSPISGHRSVSWYQQTPGQGLQFLFEYFSETQRNKGNFPGRFSGRQFSNSRSEMNVSTLELGDSALYLCASTGTSGSYEQYFGPGTRLTVT.